This TCR beta chain was recorded in a study of CD8 T cells in cerebrospinal fluid in Alzheimer's disease (dated by TCRdb to between 2020 and 2021). Some background on the complete study: The study used two single-cell methods, plate-based nested PCR sequencing and droplet-based sequencing, to evaluate clonal expansion of CSF T cells. The study examined whether cerebrospinal fluid from healthy elderly individuals and from patients with neurodegenerative disease contained clonally expanded T cells. A total of 20 to 30 samples were covered by the CSF gene-expression analysis, in which Parkinson's disease patients were included. In the droplet-based CSF analysis comparing patients with controls, there were about nine healthy controls (10,876 cells) and about nine patients with MCI or Alzheimer's disease (around 9,600 cells). Study-level results and caveats: Compared with controls, patients with MCI or Alzheimer's disease had a higher percentage of their CSF TCRs made up by the single largest clone. Only samples with detectable clones went into the overall clonality comparison: around eleven healthy, 5 MCI, 5 AD, and 6 PD. When data were pooled, most of the 6 Alzheimer's patients but only 1 of 10 healthy subjects had a highly expanded clone, defined as at least 3% of TCRs. It was cautioned by the authors that a causal link between EBV and Alzheimer's disease is not established by the detection of EBV-specific TCRs in CSF. The EBV-specific clones were neither the most highly expanded clones nor enriched among patients.

Parkinson's disease patients were included as a neurodegenerative disease comparison group, since antigen-specific T cells had previously been reported in Parkinson's disease blood. Acute infectious disease was absent in all participants, and all participants were in good physical condition. Neurodegeneration in patients was confirmed with biomarkers including neurofilament, amyloid-beta and tau. A live/dead marker was used to sort live CSF cells for droplet-based sequencing. CSF was obtained by lumbar puncture, and immune cells were pelleted by centrifugation at 300g. Each CSF sample was examined for red blood cells, and any sample with blood contamination was excluded. CSF cells were cryopreserved in freezing medium, frozen overnight at -80 degrees C, and subsequently stored in liquid nitrogen. Before analysis, CSF samples were stored for less than seven months. Counted from cysteine to phenylalanine, this CDR3 has 11 amino acids. The coding DNA is unavailable. Based on the germline V gene (reference sequence), the CDR1 and CDR2 sequences are SEHNR and FQNEAQ.

Library prep was done by 10x single-cell sequencing. Profiling of CSF cells was done with 10X Genomics single-cell V(D)J and 5' gene-expression libraries. An Illumina NextSeq550 was used to sequence CSF single-cell TCR libraries. Per the original workflow: V(D)J reads were aligned to the vdj-GRCh38 alts ensemble 2.0.0 reference and processed with the Cell Ranger vdj pipeline. Cell barcodes sharing the same set of productive CDR3 nucleotide sequences were defined as clonotypes. To link clonality with transcriptional profiles, clonotype information was incorporated into Seurat v3.0 gene-expression metadata. Any CSF cell with more than 1,800 genes, more than 7,500 UMIs or more than 10% mitochondrial reads was removed. To identify TCRs with known antigen specificity, CDR3-beta sequences were compared against VDJdb. Only TCRs with complete alpha and beta chains were included in the network analysis of clone sharing, which used the R package qgraph. TCRdb reprocessed the raw reads; every CDR3 protein sequence is a single record, and DNA is not supplied. TCRdb's processing, not the study's, gives the V and J calls here. The sample's own table lists approximately 790 distinct CDR3 sequences. The ten biggest clones cover about a sixth of the sample.

This clonotype is large (0.1 to 1%) on the basis of its frequency; no count is available. Its antigen specificity is not known. Sequenced input: cerebrospinal fluid. The chain was built from TRBV7-9 and TRBJ2-3. This TCR came from a human donor with Parkinson's disease. CDR3 region: CASQSTDTQYF.